These 20 T cell receptor beta chains were all obtained from the same sample, sequenced in a study of identical twins' blood T cells. One entry per CDR3 protein results from TCRdb running MiXCR on the 5' RACE reads. The data hold about 370,000 distinct CDR3 sequences, with roughly 30% observed a single time. The sequenced sample consisted of PBMCs. These receptors were obtained from a woman between 18 and 50 years old in good health.

Concerning this clonotype: One junction end disagrees with the germline gene, perhaps due to a read error. The chain recombines TRBV20-1 with TRBJ1-1, with D uncertain. Per germline, CDR1 DFQATT and CDR2 SNEGSKA (reference sequence). CDR3 length: 14 amino acids. CDR3 sequence reads: CSARDQDGWTEAFF. CDR3 nucleotide sequence: TGCAGTGCCAGAGATCAGGATGGCTGGACTGAAGCTTTCTTT.

V and J are TRBV11-2 and TRBJ1-2; D might be TRBD1 (5 bases). The CDR3 covers 15 residues. V lost 5 bases to trimming and J lost 4 bases, with 17 bases between them. The germline V gene has CDR1 SGHAT and CDR2 FQNNGV. CDR3 bases: TGTGCCAGCAGCCCGCTCCCGGGGCGAGCCTATGGCTACACCTTC. Translation: CASSPLPGRAYGYTF.

V is TRBV5-1 and J is TRBJ1-1; no definite D call. The CDR3 extends over 12 amino acids. Trimming cost V 1 base and J 7 bases, with 8 bases left between them. Germline-derived CDR1 and CDR2 are SGHRS and YFSETQ. As DNA, the CDR3 is TGCGCCAGCAGCTTGACCGCCAATGAAGCTTTCTTT. It translates to CASSLTANEAFF.

The rearrangement links TRBV5-1 to TRBJ2-1; D is ambiguous. The CDR3 extends over 15 amino acids. V lost 0 bases and J lost 5, with 12 bases in between. Germline V lookup: CDR1 SGHRS, CDR2 YFSETQ. The chain's CDR3 is CASSLATPGDNEQFF. As DNA, the CDR3 is TGCGCCAGCAGCTTGGCGACCCCTGGGGACAATGAGCAGTTCTTC. Full variable domain (missing parts from reference TRBV5-1 and TRBJ2-1): KAGVTQTPRYLIKTRGQQVTLSCSPISGHRSVSWYQQTPGQGLQFLFEYFSETQRNKGNFPGRFSGRQFSNSRSEMNVSTLELGDSALYLCASSLATPGDNEQFFGPGTRLTVL.

Details on this clonotype: With a much larger clone just one base away, this may be a read error. The chain carries TRBV12-3 or TRBV12-4 and TRBJ1-1, with D unresolved. V was pared by 7 bases and J by 6 bases, with 9 bases between. The CDR3 contains 11 residues. The CDR3 loop reads CASKMSPEAFF. The CDR3 DNA reads as TGTGCCAGCAAAATGAGCCCTGAAGCTTTCTTT.

The rearrangement uses TRBV20-1 and TRBJ2-2; the D is unclear. This CDR3 spans 11 amino acids. The germline gives CDR1 DFQATT, CDR2 SNEGSKA (reference sequence). V was trimmed by 4 bases and J by 7 bases, leaving 7 bases between them. The CDR3 spells CSATENGELFF. Here the CDR3 DNA reads TGCAGTGCTACCGAGAACGGGGAGCTGTTTTTT.

Regarding this clonotype: Compared with germline, one end of the junction differs, possibly owing to a read error. The rearrangement uses TRBV2 and TRBJ2-3; D is possibly TRBD2 (6 bases). Germline CDR1 and CDR2: SNHLY and FYNNEI. The CDR3 length is 14 residues. The CDR3 protein is CAGSDPGGTDTQYF. DNA for the CDR3: TGTGCCGGCAGTGATCCGGGGGGCACAGATACGCAGTATTTT.

This clonotype was recorded a few times. The chain combines TRBV18 with TRBJ1-4; tentatively, D is TRBD1 (5 bases). This CDR3 has 12 amino acids. Between the trimmed V and J ends, which lost 8 bases and 8 bases, there was a span of 12 bases. Germline loops: CDR1 KGHSH, CDR2 LQKENI. The CDR3 is CASGDASEKLFF. The CDR3, as DNA: TGTGCCAGCGGGGACGCGAGCGAAAAACTGTTTTTT.

This clonotype was seen at least ten times. This chain connects TRBV29-1 to TRBJ1-4; no clear D. The CDR3 covers 12 residues. V was trimmed by 7 bases and J by 4 bases, leaving 10 bases between them. Germline CDR1 SQVTM, CDR2 ANQGSEA. The DNA of the CDR3 is TGCAGCGCCTCGCGAGATAATGAAAAACTGTTTTTT. This gives the protein CSASRDNEKLFF.

This clonotype was counted a few times. The CDR3 DNA reads TGTGCCAGCAGCTCCGGGGACAACTCCTACGAGCAGTACTTC. Its translation: CASSSGDNSYEQYF. The chain is built from TRBV7-9 and TRBJ2-7; D perhaps matches TRBD1 (6 bases). This CDR3 has 14 amino acids. V lost 4 bases and J lost 0, with 10 bases in between. Germline V gene data show CDR1 as SEHNR and CDR2 as FQNEAQ (reference sequence). The full variable domain, with the rest looked up from reference TRBV7-9 and TRBJ2-7, is DTGVSQNPRHKITKRGQNVTFRCDPISEHNRLYWYRQTLGQGPEFLTYFQNEAQLEKSRLLSDRFSAERPKGSFSTLEIQRTEQGDSAMYLCASSSGDNSYEQYFGPGTRLTVT.

In regard to this clonotype: This may be a read error, as it is one base from a much larger clone. This rearrangement joins TRBV4-3 to TRBJ2-1; a possible D gene is TRBD1 (5 bases). The CDR3 runs to 14 residues. The germline V gene has CDR1 LGHNA and CDR2 YSLEER. The CDR3 sequence is CANSQDLDNNEQFF. The CDR3 DNA reads TGCGCCAACAGCCAAGATCTGGACAACAATGAGCAGTTCTTC.

V is TRBV5-1 and J is TRBJ2-2; 12 nucleotides line up with TRBD1. Germline V gives CDR1 SGHRS, CDR2 YFSETQ. This CDR3 is 17 amino acids long. Germline trimming cut 3 bases from V and 3 bases from J; bases unmatched to any gene: 6. CDR3 bases: TGCGCCAGCAGCTCTACGGGACAGGGGGCCTACACCGGGGAGCTGTTTTTT. Its translation is CASSSTGQGAYTGELFF.

V and J are TRBV12-3 or TRBV12-4 and TRBJ1-5, with 9 nucleotides matching TRBD1. This CDR3 is built from 15 residues. Trimming took 5 bases from V and 7 from J; bases not matched to a gene: 9. CDR3 DNA: TGTGCCAGCAGTCCGACAGGGGGGTATGGGCAGCCCCAGCATTTT. Translation: CASSPTGGYGQPQHF.

Notes on this clonotype: An end of the junction differs from the germline gene, which may be a read error. The CDR3 nucleotides read TGTACCAGCACCCGACCGGGATTCCCGGACACCGGGGAGCTGTTTTTT. It codes for CTSTRPGFPDTGELFF. The genes are TRBV2 and TRBJ2-2; possibly TRBD2 for D (5 bases). The CDR3 is 16 residues long. The V gene's germline CDR1 is SNHLY and CDR2 FYNNEI. Variable domain in full (rest from reference TRBV2 and TRBJ2-2): EPEVTQTPSHQVTQMGQEVILRCVPISNHLYFYWYRQILGQKVEFLVSFYNNEISEKSEIFDDQFSVERPDGSNFTLKIRSTKLEDSAMYFCTSTRPGFPDTGELFFGEGSRLTVL.

This clonotype was recorded at least ten times. This chain joins TRBV2 and TRBJ1-2; D is possibly TRBD1 (5 bases). The ends were cut back, 7 bases at V and 8 bases at J, with 14 bases in the middle. CDR1 is SNHLY and CDR2 is FYNNEI in the germline V gene. The CDR3 consists of 12 residues. This CDR3 is CASILQVWGYTF. In DNA, the CDR3 is TGTGCCAGCATTTTACAGGTTTGGGGCTACACCTTC.

The chain couples TRBV11-2 to TRBJ1-1; D uncertain. Germline V gives CDR1 SGHAT, CDR2 FQNNGV. Trimming shortened V by 2 bases and J by 6 bases, and 13 bases separated the two germline ends. The length of the CDR3 is 14 residues. The CDR3 loop reads CASSLMPGSSEAFF. In DNA, the CDR3 is TGTGCCAGCAGCTTAATGCCAGGCAGCTCTGAAGCTTTCTTT.

This chain joins TRBV29-1 and TRBJ1-4, with 9 positions matching TRBD1. With 7 bases clipped from V and 6 bases from J, the junction kept 6 bases outside the gene matches. The germline V gene encodes CDR1 SQVTM and CDR2 ANQGSEA. The length of the CDR3 is 13 residues. The CDR3 loop reads CSAYRGRDEKLFF. The CDR3 DNA follows: TGCAGCGCGTACAGGGGGCGGGATGAAAAACTGTTTTTT.

A few counts support this clonotype. The V and J genes are TRBV20-1 and TRBJ2-1; D is tentatively TRBD1 or TRBD2 (5 bases each). Germline assignment: CDR1 DFQATT and CDR2 SNEGSKA (reference sequence). V lost 8 bases and J 8 bases, leaving 10 bases between the germline ends. The CDR3 sequence is 10 residues long. The CDR3 DNA reads as TGCAGTCCTGGGGGAGATGAGCAGTTCTTC. Its translation is CSPGGDEQFF.

This chain joins TRBV19 and TRBJ2-3, with D maybe TRBD2 (6 bases). The CDR3 consists of 13 residues. Trimming stripped 3 bases from V and 6 bases from J, with 10 bases between. Germline V gene data show CDR1 as LNHDA and CDR2 as SQIVND (reference sequence). The CDR3 spells CASSIPGADTQYF. The CDR3 DNA reads TGTGCCAGTAGTATTCCGGGAGCGGATACGCAGTATTTT.

Comments on this clonotype: This CDR3 fails to terminate in the conserved phenylalanine or tryptophan, so it likely reflects a read error. The genes are TRBV25-1 and TRBJ2-1; a possible D gene is TRBD1 (7 bases). The CDR3 runs 15 residues. Trimming shortened V by 10 bases and J by 5 bases, and 21 bases separated the two germline ends. Germline CDR1 MGHDK, CDR2 SYGVNS. The CDR3 loop reads CATLGGTVFDNEQFL. CDR3 nucleotides: TGTGCCACTCTAGGGGGGACAGTATTCGACAATGAGCAGTTCTTA.